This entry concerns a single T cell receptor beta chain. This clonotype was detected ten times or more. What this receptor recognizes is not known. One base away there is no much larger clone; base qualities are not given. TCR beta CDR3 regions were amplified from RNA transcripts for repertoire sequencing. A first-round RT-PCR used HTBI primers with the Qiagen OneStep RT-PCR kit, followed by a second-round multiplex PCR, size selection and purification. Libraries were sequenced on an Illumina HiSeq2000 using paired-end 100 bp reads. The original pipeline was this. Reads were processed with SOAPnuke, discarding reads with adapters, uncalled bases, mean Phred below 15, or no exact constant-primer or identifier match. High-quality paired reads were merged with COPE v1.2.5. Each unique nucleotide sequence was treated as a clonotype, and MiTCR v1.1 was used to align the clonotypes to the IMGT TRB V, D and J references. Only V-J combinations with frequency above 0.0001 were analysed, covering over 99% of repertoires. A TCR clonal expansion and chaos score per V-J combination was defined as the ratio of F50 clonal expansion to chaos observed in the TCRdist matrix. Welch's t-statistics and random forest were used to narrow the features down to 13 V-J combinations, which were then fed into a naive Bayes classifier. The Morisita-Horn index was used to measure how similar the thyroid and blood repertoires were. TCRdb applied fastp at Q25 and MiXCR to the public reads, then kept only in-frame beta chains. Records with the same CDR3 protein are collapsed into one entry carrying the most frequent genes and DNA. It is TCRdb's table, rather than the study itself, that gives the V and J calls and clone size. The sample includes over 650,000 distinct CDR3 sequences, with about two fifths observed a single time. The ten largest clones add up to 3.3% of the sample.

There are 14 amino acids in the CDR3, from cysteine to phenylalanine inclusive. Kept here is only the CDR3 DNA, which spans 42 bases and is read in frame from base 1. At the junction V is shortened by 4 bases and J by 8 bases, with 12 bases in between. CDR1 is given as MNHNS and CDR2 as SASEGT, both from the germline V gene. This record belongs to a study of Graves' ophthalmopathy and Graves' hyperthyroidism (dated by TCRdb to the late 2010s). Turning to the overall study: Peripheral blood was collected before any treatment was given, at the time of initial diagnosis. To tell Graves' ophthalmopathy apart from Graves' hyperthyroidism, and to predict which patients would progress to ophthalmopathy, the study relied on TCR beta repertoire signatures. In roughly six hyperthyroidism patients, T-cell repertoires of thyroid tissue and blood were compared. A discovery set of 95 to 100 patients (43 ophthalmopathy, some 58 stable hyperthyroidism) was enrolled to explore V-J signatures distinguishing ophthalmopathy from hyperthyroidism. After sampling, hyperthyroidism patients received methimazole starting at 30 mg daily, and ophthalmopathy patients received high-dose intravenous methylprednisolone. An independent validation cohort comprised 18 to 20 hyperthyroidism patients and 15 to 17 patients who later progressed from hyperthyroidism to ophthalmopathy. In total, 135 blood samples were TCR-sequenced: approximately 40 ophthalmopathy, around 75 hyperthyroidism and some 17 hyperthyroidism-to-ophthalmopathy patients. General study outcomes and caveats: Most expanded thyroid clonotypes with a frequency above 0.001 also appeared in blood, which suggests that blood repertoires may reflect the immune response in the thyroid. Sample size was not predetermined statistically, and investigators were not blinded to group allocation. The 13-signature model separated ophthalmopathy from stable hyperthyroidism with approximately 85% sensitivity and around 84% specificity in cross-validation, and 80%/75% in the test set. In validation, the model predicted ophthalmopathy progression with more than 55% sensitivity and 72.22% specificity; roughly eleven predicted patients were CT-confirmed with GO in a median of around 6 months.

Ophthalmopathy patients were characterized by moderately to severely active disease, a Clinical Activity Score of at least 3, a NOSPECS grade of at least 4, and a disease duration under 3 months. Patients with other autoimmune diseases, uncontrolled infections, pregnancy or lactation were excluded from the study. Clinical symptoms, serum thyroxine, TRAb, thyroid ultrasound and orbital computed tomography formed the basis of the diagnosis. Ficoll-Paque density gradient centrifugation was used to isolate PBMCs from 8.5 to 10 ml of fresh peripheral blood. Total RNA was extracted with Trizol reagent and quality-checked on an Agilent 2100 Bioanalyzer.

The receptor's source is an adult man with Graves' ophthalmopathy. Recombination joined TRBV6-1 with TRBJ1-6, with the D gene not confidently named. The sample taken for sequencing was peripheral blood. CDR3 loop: CASSVRGFDSPLHF. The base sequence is TGTGCCAGCAGTGTTCGAGGGTTCGATTCACCCCTCCACTTT.